A selection of T cell receptor beta chains follows, all from one sample in a study of T cell responses to AZD1222 COVID-19 vaccine. Generated by immunoSEQ multiplex PCR, the TCRdb table keeps only in-frame clones and is missing some. The profile shows approximately 99,000 clones, 87% of them singletons. The specimen was peripheral blood, collected on day 0 of AZD1222 vaccination. The receptors here all came from an adult in good health. The CDR3 runs from the conserved cysteine through the conserved F or W. A D gene is named only where the DNA matches it firmly. The listing skips clone size in some rows; elsewhere it reads once, few, many or a size class.

D: -
length: 11
J: TRBJ1-2
size: -
V: TRBV7-9
DNA: TGTGCCAGCAGCCTGCTCGGGGGCTACACCTTC
CDR3: CASSLLGGYTF

D: TRBD1
length: 14
J: TRBJ1-5
size: -
V: TRBV30
DNA: TGTGCCTGGAGTGGAGGACAGGGGGACCAGCCCCAGCATTTT
CDR3: CAWSGGQGDQPQHF

D: TRBD2
length: 15
J: TRBJ2-1
size: -
V: TRBV5-4
DNA: TGTGCCAGCAGCTTGGGGCTAGCGGGCAACAATGAGCAGTTCTTC
CDR3: CASSLGLAGNNEQFF

D: -
length: 20
J: TRBJ1-4
size: -
V: TRBV9
DNA: TGTGCCAGCAGCGTCGGTTCCGGGGTGGTGGGATATGCAACTAATGAAAAACTGTTTTTT
CDR3: CASSVGSGVVGYATNEKLFF

D: -
length: 17
J: TRBJ2-1
size: -
V: TRBV4-1
DNA: TGCGCCAGCAGCCAGCCGCGGGAGAGGGGGTCCTACAATGAGCAGTTCTTC
CDR3: CASSQPRERGSYNEQFF

D: TRBD1
length: 14
J: TRBJ1-2
size: once
V: TRBV5-4
DNA: TGTGCCAGCAGCTCAACAGGGGGCGCCTATGGCTACACCTTC
CDR3: CASSSTGGAYGYTF

D: -
length: 15
J: TRBJ2-3
size: once
V: TRBV7-6
DNA: TGTGCCAGCAGCCTCAGAGTCGGCCTCACAGATACGCAGTATTTT
CDR3: CASSLRVGLTDTQYF

D: -
length: 14
J: TRBJ1-5
size: -
V: TRBV3-1/TRBV3-2
DNA: TGTGCCAGCAGCCAGCAAGATAGCAATCAGCCCCAGCATTTT
CDR3: CASSQQDSNQPQHF

D: -
length: 13
J: TRBJ1-2
size: -
V: TRBV5-4
DNA: TGTGCCAGCAGTGGTTCAGGGAACTATGGCTACACCTTC
CDR3: CASSGSGNYGYTF

D: TRBD1
length: 15
J: TRBJ1-6
size: -
V: TRBV18
DNA: TGTGCCAGCTCCCCGGCGGGACAGGGTGAATCACCCCTCCACTTT
CDR3: CASSPAGQGESPLHF

D: TRBD1
length: 14
J: TRBJ1-1
size: -
V: TRBV6-5
DNA: TGTGCCAGCAAAGAAGGACAGGGTTATACTGAAGCTTTCTTT
CDR3: CASKEGQGYTEAFF

D: -
length: 14
J: TRBJ2-7
size: -
V: TRBV11-1
DNA: TGTGCCAGCAGCTTAGGAGCGGGTTTGGACGAGCAGTACTTC
CDR3: CASSLGAGLDEQYF

D: -
length: 16
J: TRBJ2-3
size: few
V: TRBV7-6
DNA: TGTGCCAGCAGCTCCAGACTCCGGGATCTCACAGATACGCAGTATTTT
CDR3: CASSSRLRDLTDTQYF

D: -
length: 13
J: TRBJ1-2
size: -
V: TRBV18
DNA: TGTGCCAGCTCACCCTCCCGGGGGGATGGCTACACCTTC
CDR3: CASSPSRGDGYTF

D: TRBD1
length: 14
J: TRBJ2-2
size: -
V: TRBV6-5
DNA: TGTGCCAGCAGTTACATAACAGGGGCCGGGGAGCTGTTTTTT
CDR3: CASSYITGAGELFF

D: TRBD1
length: 15
J: TRBJ1-2
size: -
V: TRBV27
DNA: TGTGCCAGCACCCGCGGGGACAGACTTACTTATGGCTACACCTTC
CDR3: CASTRGDRLTYGYTF